This TCR beta chain was sequenced for a study of OX40 agonist ivuxolimab in advanced cancers. Looking at the study overall: With a range of roughly 20 to 90, age averaged approximately 54 years, and about 80% were male.

The sampling schedule covered blood at baseline, cycle 4 day 1, and cycle 7 day 1. The repertoire was sequenced with immunoSEQ multiplex PCR; TCRdb's copy has only in-frame clones and lacks some. Of roughly 56,000 clones detected, around 85% appear once; the ten largest clones hold nearly 0.9%. The sequences come from CD4+ or CD8+ T cells sorted from blood, collected in a trial of the OX40 agonist ivuxolimab. The clonotype originates from an adult with an advanced solid tumor such as melanoma, head and neck, liver or kidney cancer.

The CDR3 loop is CASSPSREPYEQYF. The CDR3 DNA reads TGTGCCAGCTCACCGTCCAGGGAGCCCTACGAGCAGTACTTC. The chain recombines TRBV18 with TRBJ2-7; the D call may be TRBD1 or TRBD2 (5 bases each). V was trimmed by 3 bases and J by 2 bases, leaving 11 bases between them. CDR1 is KGHSH, CDR2 LQKENI, per germline. The CDR3 consists of 14 residues. The whole variable domain, remainder taken from reference TRBV18 and TRBJ2-7, is NAGVMQNPRHLVRRRGQEARLRCSPMKGHSHVYWYRQLPEEGLKFMVYLQKENIIDESGMPKERFSAEFPKEGPSILRIQQVVRGDSAAYFCASSPSREPYEQYFGPGTRLTVT.